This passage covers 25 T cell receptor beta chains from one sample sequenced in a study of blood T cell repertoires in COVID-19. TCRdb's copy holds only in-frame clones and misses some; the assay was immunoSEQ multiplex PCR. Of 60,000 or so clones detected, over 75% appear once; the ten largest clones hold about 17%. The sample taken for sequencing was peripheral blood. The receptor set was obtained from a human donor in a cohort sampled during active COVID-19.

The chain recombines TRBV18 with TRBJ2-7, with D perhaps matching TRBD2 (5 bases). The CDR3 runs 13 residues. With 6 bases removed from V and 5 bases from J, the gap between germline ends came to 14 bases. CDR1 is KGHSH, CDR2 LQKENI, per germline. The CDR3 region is CASSLRESDEQYF. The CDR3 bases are TGTGCCAGCTCTCTCCGGGAATCGGACGAGCAGTACTTC.

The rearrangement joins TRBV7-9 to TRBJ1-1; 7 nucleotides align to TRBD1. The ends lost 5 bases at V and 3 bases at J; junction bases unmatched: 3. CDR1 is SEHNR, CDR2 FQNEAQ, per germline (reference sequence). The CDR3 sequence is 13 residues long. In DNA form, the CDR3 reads TGTGCCAGCAGCCTCCAGGGGGACACTGAAGCTTTCTTT. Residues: CASSLQGDTEAFF.

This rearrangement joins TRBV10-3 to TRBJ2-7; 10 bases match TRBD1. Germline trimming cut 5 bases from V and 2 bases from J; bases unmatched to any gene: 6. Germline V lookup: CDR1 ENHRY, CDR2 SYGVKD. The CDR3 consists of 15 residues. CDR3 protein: CAISPTGGDTYEQYF. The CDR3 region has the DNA TGTGCCATCAGTCCGACAGGGGGCGACACCTACGAGCAGTACTTC.

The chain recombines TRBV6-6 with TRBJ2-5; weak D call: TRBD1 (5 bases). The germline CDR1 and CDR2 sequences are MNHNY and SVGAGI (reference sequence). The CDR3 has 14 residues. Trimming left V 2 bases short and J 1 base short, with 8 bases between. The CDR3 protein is CASSYVGVQETQYF. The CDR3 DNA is TGTGCCAGCAGTTACGTAGGGGTCCAAGAGACCCAGTACTTC.

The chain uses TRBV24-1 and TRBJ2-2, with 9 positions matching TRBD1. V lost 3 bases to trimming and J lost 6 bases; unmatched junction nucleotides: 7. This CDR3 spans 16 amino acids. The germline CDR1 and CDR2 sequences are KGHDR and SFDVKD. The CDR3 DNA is TGTGCCACCAGTGATCGACAGGGGGAGAGGGCCGGGGAGCTGTTTTTT. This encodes CATSDRQGERAGELFF.

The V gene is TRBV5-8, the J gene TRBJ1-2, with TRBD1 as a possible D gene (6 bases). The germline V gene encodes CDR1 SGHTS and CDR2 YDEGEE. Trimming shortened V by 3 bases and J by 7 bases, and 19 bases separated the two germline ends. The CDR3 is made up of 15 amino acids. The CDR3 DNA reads TGTGCCAGCAGCTGGGACATGGGACGGTCGATTGGCTACACCTTC. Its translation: CASSWDMGRSIGYTF.

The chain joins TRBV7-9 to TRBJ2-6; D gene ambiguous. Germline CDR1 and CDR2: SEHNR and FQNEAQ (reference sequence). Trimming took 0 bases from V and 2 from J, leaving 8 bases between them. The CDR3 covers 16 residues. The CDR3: CASSLANQAGANVLTF. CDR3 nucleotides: TGTGCCAGCAGCTTAGCGAATCAGGCTGGGGCCAACGTCCTGACTTTC.

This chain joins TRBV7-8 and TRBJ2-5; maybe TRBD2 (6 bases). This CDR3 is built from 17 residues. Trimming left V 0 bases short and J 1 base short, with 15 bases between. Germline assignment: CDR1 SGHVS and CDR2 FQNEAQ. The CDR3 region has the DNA TGTGCCAGCAGCTTAGCGCCGGGGGAGCTTACCCAAGAGACCCAGTACTTC. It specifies CASSLAPGELTQETQYF.

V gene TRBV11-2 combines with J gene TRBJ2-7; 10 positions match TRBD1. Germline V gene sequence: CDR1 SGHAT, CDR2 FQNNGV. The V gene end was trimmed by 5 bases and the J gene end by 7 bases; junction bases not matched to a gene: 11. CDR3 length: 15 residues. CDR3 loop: CASSPWTGGRGEQYF. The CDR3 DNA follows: TGTGCCAGCAGCCCGTGGACAGGGGGGAGAGGGGAGCAGTACTTC.

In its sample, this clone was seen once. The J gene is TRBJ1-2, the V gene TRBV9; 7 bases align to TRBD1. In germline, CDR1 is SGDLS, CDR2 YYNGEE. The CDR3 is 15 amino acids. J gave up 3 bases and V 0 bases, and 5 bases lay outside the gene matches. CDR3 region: CASSVVADRDYGYTF. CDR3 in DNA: TGTGCCAGCAGCGTAGTAGCTGACAGGGACTATGGCTACACCTTC. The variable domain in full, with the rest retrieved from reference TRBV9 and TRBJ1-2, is DSGVTQTPKHLITATGQRVTLRCSPRSGDLSVYWYQQSLDQGLQFLIQYYNGEERAKGNILERFSAQQFPDLHSELNLSSLELGDSALYFCASSVVADRDYGYTFGSGTRLTVV.

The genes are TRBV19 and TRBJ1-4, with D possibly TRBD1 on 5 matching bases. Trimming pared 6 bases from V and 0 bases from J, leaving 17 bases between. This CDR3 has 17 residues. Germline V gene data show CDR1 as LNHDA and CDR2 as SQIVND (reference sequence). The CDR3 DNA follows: TGTGCCAGTAGCCTCCCGGACAATATTGCAACTAATGAAAAACTGTTTTTT. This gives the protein CASSLPDNIATNEKLFF.

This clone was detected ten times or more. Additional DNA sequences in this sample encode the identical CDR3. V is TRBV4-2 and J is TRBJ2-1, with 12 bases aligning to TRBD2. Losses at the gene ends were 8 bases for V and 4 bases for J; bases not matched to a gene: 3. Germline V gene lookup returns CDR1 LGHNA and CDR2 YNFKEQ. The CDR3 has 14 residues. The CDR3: CASRTSGGYNEQFF. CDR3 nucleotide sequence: TGTGCCAGCCGAACTAGCGGGGGGTACAATGAGCAGTTCTTC.

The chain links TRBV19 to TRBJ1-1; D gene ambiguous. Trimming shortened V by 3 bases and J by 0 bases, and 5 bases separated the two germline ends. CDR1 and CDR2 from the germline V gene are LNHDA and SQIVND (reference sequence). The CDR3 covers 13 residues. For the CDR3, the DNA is TGTGCCAGTAGTATGGCACTGAACACTGAAGCTTTCTTT. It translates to CASSMALNTEAFF.

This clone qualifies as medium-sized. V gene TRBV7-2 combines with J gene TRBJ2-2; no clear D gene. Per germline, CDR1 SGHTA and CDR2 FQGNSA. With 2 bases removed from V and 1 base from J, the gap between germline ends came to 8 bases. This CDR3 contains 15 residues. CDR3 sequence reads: CASSLRLRNTGELFF. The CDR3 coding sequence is TGTGCCAGCAGCTTACGGTTAAGGAACACCGGGGAGCTGTTTTTT.

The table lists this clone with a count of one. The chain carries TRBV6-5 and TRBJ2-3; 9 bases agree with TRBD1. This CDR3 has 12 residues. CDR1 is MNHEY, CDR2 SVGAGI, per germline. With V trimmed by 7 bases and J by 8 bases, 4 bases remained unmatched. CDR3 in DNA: TGTGCCAGCATAAACAGGGGGCTTACGCAGTATTTT. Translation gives CASINRGLTQYF.

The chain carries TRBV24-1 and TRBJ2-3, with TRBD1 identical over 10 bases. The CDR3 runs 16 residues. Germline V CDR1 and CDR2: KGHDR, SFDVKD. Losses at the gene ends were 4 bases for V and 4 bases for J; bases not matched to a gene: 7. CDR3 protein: CATSDLGGQGSDTQYF. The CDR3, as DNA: TGTGCCACCAGTGACCTAGGGGGACAGGGGTCAGATACGCAGTATTTT.

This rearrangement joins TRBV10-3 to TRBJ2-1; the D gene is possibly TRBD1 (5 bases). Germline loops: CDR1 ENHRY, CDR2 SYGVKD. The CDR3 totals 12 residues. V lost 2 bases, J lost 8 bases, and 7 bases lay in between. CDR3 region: CAISEKGYEQFF. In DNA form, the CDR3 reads TGTGCCATCAGTGAGAAGGGGTATGAGCAGTTCTTC.

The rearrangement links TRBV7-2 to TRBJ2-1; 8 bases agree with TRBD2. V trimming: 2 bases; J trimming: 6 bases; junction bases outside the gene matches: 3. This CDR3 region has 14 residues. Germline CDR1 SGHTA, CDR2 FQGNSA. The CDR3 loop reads CASSLTRGGNEQFF. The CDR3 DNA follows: TGTGCCAGCAGCTTAACTCGGGGGGGCAATGAGCAGTTCTTC.

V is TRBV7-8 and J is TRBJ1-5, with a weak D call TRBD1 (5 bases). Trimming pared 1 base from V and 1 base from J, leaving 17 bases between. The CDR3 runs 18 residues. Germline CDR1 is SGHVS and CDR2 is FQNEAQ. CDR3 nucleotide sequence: TGTGCCAGCAGCTTAGAGACAGCAACGGTTGGGAGCAATCAGCCCCAGCATTTT. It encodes CASSLETATVGSNQPQHF.

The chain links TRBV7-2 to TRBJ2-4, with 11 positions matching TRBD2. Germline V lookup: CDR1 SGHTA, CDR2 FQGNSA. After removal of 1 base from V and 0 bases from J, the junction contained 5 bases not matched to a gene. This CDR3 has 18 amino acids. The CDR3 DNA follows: TGTGCCAGCAGCTTAGTGGCTAGCGGGGGGATAGCCAAAAACATTCAGTACTTC. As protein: CASSLVASGGIAKNIQYF.

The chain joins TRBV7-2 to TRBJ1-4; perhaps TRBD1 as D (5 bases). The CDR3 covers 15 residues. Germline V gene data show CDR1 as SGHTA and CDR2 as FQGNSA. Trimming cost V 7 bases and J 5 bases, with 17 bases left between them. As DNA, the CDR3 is TGTGCCAGCACTCCTCAGCGTCAGGGAAATGAAAAACTGTTTTTT. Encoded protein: CASTPQRQGNEKLFF.

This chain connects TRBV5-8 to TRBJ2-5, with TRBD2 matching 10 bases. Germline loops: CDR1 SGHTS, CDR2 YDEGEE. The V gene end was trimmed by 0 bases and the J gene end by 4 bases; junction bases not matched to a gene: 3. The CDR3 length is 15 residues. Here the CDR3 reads CASSLALAGLETQYF. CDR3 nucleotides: TGTGCCAGCAGCTTGGCACTAGCGGGGTTAGAGACCCAGTACTTC.

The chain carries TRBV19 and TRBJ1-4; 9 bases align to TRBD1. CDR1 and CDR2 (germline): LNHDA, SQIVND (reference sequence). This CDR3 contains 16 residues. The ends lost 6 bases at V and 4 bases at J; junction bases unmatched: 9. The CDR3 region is CASRSPGTGYNEKLFF. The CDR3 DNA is TGTGCCAGTAGGAGCCCCGGGACAGGGTATAATGAAAAACTGTTTTTT.

In DNA form, the CDR3 reads TGTGCCAGCAGCGACCCCACAAGAGGGACTTTGGGCAATGAGCAGTTCTTC. It yields the protein CASSDPTRGTLGNEQFF. The chain recombines TRBV9 with TRBJ2-1; TRBD2 is a possible D gene (6 bases). Germline V CDR1 and CDR2: SGDLS, YYNGEE. The V end was cut by 3 bases, the J end by 6 bases, with 22 bases between. CDR3 length equals 17 residues.

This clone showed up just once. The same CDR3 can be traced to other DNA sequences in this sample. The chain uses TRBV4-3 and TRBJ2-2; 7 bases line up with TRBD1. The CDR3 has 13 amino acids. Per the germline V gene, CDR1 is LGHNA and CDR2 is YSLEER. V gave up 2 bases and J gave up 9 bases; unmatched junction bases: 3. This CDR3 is CASSQQGVRELFF. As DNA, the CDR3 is TGCGCCAGCAGCCAACAGGGGGTCCGGGAGCTGTTTTTT.